Below are 10 T cell receptor beta chains sequenced from a single sample in a study of human T cells and chemical hapten exposure. Time point: pre-sensitization, week 0. The sample's treatment: therapeutic diphenylcyclopropenone sensitization with weekly scalp DPC. TCRdb redid the calling of the RACE reads with MiXCR, one entry per CDR3 protein. The sample includes a few hundred thousand distinct CDR3 sequences, 5.5% of them seen just once. This sample comprised whole blood, obtained in connection with sensitization to the hapten diphenylcyclopropenone (DPC). The receptors were gathered from a woman between 18 and 29 years old with alopecia areata. Some clones in this sample may be carry-over from other donors' samples.

In its sample, this clonotype was seen many times. V and J are TRBV5-1 and TRBJ2-5, with 7 bases identical to TRBD1. CDR1 and CDR2 (germline): SGHRS, YFSETQ. This CDR3 region has 15 residues. With 4 bases clipped from V and 1 base from J, the junction kept 7 bases outside the gene matches. The CDR3 reads CASSLSQGPQETQYF. CDR3 bases: TGCGCCAGCAGCCTATCACAGGGGCCCCAAGAGACCCAGTACTTC. The entire variable domain, with the rest obtained from reference TRBV5-1 and TRBJ2-5, is as follows: KAGVTQTPRYLIKTRGQQVTLSCSPISGHRSVSWYQQTPGQGLQFLFEYFSETQRNKGNFPGRFSGRQFSNSRSEMNVSTLELGDSALYLCASSLSQGPQETQYFGPGTRLLVL.

A word on this clonotype: A single base separates this from a much larger clone, so it may be a read error. The chain has TRBV7-9 and TRBJ1-1, with D possibly matching TRBD1 (6 bases). Germline CDR1 is SEHNR and CDR2 is FQNEAQ (reference sequence). The CDR3 sequence is 14 residues long. CDR3 nucleotide sequence: TGTGCCAGCAGCTTAGGGACAGTGAACACTGATGCTTTCTTT. This sequence encodes CASSLGTVNTDAFF. Filled out from reference TRBV7-9 and TRBJ1-1, the complete variable domain reads DTGVSQNPRHKITKRGQNVTFRCDPISEHNRLYWYRQTLGQGPEFLTYFQNEAQLEKSRLLSDRFSAERPKGSFSTLEIQRTEQGDSAMYLCASSLGTVNTDAFFGQGTRLTVV.

Ten or more counts support this clonotype. This chain links TRBV27 with TRBJ1-1; no clear D gene. The CDR3 contains 15 residues. In germline, CDR1 is MNHEY, CDR2 SMNVEV (reference sequence). V gave up 5 bases and J gave up 0 bases, with 13 bases separating them. CDR3 sequence reads: CASSRTPALNTEAFF. The DNA for the CDR3 is TGTGCCAGCAGTCGAACACCGGCCCTGAACACTGAAGCTTTCTTT.

The chain joins TRBV7-9 to TRBJ2-1, with D possibly matching TRBD1 (5 bases). The V end lost 5 bases, the J end lost 6 bases, and 11 bases lay between the germline ends. Germline V lookup: CDR1 SEHNR, CDR2 FQNEAQ (reference sequence). CDR3 length: 13 residues. The CDR3 loop reads CASSQRGSNEQFF. Written as DNA, the CDR3 is TGTGCCAGCAGCCAAAGGGGTAGCAATGAGCAGTTCTTC. Drawing the rest from reference TRBV7-9 and TRBJ2-1, the complete variable domain is DTGVSQNPRHKITKRGQNVTFRCDPISEHNRLYWYRQTLGQGPEFLTYFQNEAQLEKSRLLSDRFSAERPKGSFSTLEIQRTEQGDSAMYLCASSQRGSNEQFFGPGTRLTVL.

This clonotype showed up just a few times. J is TRBJ2-7 and V is TRBV18, with D perhaps given as TRBD1 or TRBD2 (5 bases each). V was pared by 1 base and J by 3 bases, with 13 bases between. This CDR3 is 15 amino acids long. The germline gives CDR1 KGHSH, CDR2 LQKENI. CDR3 amino acids: CASSPRTGTGYEQYF. DNA for the CDR3: TGTGCCAGCTCACCACGGACCGGGACGGGCTACGAGCAGTACTTC. The full variable domain, its missing parts supplied by reference TRBV18 and TRBJ2-7, is NAGVMQNPRHLVRRRGQEARLRCSPMKGHSHVYWYRQLPEEGLKFMVYLQKENIIDESGMPKERFSAEFPKEGPSILRIQQVVRGDSAAYFCASSPRTGTGYEQYFGPGTRLTVT.

This clonotype was seen many times. The genes are TRBV10-3 and TRBJ1-5; 8 bases line up with TRBD1. The CDR3 has 14 residues. Germline-derived CDR1 and CDR2 are ENHRY and SYGVKD. V was clipped by 5 bases and J by 6 bases; unmatched bases: 6. The CDR3 DNA reads as TGTGCCATCAGTCCTCAGGGGGCGGGTCAGCCCCAGCATTTT. Amino acid sequence: CAISPQGAGQPQHF.

This clonotype was counted between two and nine times. The chain carries TRBV18 and TRBJ1-5, with D maybe TRBD1 (5 bases). V dropped 3 bases and J dropped 3 bases, with 9 bases sitting between them. The CDR3 has 14 amino acids. Per germline, CDR1 KGHSH and CDR2 LQKENI. The CDR3 DNA reads as TGTGCCAGCTCACCTTTAGGGGACAATCAGCCCCAGCATTTT. Translation gives CASSPLGDNQPQHF.

The chain uses TRBV28 and TRBJ2-5, with TRBD1 matching over 9 bases. The V segment lost 6 bases and the J segment 6 bases; nucleotides outside the gene matches: 11. Per the germline V gene, CDR1 is MDHEN and CDR2 is SYDVKM. The CDR3 covers 15 residues. CDR3 loop: CASRNPYRGLKTQYF. CDR3 nucleotide sequence: TGTGCCAGCAGGAACCCCTACAGGGGGCTAAAGACCCAGTACTTC.

The genes are TRBV7-9 and TRBJ2-3, with D tentatively TRBD1 or TRBD2 (5 bases each). The CDR3 runs 16 residues. Trimming left V 5 bases short and J 2 bases short, with 17 bases between. Germline CDR1 reads SEHNR; CDR2 reads FQNEAQ (reference sequence). CDR3 coding DNA: TGTGCCAGCAGCGTCTCTTATGGGGGAGACACAGATACGCAGTATTTT. Translated: CASSVSYGGDTDTQYF.

V gene TRBV6-2 or TRBV6-3 combines with J gene TRBJ1-6; 8 bases map to TRBD1. The CDR3 is 16 amino acids. Looked up from germline, CDR1 is MNHEY and CDR2 is SVGEGT. V lost 2 bases, J lost 11 bases, and 11 bases stayed unmatched. This chain's CDR3 is CASSYVGRGQGTPLHF. Here the CDR3 DNA reads TGTGCCAGCAGTTACGTGGGCCGTGGACAGGGCACACCCCTCCACTTT.